This paragraph covers one TCR beta chain sequence. Using its own MiXCR run on the RT-PCR reads, TCRdb lists one record per CDR3 protein. The sample shows about 40,000 distinct CDR3 sequences, over 25% of them seen only once. This entry comes from a study of patients and donors after allogeneic stem cell transplantation. The origin of this receptor is a human donor who was either an allogeneic HSCT recipient or a stem cell or donor lymphocyte infusion donor (not recorded which). It is not recorded whose cells these are; they may come from a transplant donor. Sequencing was performed on blood, either unsorted or a sorted T cell fraction (not recorded which).

CDR3 DNA sequence: TGCGCCAGCAGCTTGCCGGACAGGGGCCCCCCGTGGCAAGAGACCCAGTACTTC. Protein sequence: CASSLPDRGPPWQETQYF. V gene TRBV5-1 combines with J gene TRBJ2-5, with 9 bases that match TRBD1. Germline loops: CDR1 SGHRS, CDR2 YFSETQ. This CDR3 is built from 18 residues. After removal of 1 base from V and 2 bases from J, the junction contained 12 bases not matched to a gene.